This T cell receptor (beta chain) originates from a study of cytomegalovirus exposure and HLA in healthy donors. Profiling relied on immunoSEQ multiplex PCR, and the TCRdb table lists in-frame clones only, not all of them. The table includes about 220,000 clones, about 86% detected once. The CDR3 sequence is 14 residues long. V shed 8 bases, J shed 3 bases, and the junction held 4 bases outside the gene matches. From germline, CDR1 is SNHLY and CDR2 FYNNEI. The TCR comes from a man aged 18-30 years in good health and CMV-seronegative. V is TRBV2 and J is TRBJ2-1, with TRBD2 matching 10 bases. Sequenced sample: PBMCs. The CDR3 DNA is TGTGCCAGCGTCGGACTAGCGGACTACAATGAGCAGTTCTTC. Translating gives CASVGLADYNEQFF.